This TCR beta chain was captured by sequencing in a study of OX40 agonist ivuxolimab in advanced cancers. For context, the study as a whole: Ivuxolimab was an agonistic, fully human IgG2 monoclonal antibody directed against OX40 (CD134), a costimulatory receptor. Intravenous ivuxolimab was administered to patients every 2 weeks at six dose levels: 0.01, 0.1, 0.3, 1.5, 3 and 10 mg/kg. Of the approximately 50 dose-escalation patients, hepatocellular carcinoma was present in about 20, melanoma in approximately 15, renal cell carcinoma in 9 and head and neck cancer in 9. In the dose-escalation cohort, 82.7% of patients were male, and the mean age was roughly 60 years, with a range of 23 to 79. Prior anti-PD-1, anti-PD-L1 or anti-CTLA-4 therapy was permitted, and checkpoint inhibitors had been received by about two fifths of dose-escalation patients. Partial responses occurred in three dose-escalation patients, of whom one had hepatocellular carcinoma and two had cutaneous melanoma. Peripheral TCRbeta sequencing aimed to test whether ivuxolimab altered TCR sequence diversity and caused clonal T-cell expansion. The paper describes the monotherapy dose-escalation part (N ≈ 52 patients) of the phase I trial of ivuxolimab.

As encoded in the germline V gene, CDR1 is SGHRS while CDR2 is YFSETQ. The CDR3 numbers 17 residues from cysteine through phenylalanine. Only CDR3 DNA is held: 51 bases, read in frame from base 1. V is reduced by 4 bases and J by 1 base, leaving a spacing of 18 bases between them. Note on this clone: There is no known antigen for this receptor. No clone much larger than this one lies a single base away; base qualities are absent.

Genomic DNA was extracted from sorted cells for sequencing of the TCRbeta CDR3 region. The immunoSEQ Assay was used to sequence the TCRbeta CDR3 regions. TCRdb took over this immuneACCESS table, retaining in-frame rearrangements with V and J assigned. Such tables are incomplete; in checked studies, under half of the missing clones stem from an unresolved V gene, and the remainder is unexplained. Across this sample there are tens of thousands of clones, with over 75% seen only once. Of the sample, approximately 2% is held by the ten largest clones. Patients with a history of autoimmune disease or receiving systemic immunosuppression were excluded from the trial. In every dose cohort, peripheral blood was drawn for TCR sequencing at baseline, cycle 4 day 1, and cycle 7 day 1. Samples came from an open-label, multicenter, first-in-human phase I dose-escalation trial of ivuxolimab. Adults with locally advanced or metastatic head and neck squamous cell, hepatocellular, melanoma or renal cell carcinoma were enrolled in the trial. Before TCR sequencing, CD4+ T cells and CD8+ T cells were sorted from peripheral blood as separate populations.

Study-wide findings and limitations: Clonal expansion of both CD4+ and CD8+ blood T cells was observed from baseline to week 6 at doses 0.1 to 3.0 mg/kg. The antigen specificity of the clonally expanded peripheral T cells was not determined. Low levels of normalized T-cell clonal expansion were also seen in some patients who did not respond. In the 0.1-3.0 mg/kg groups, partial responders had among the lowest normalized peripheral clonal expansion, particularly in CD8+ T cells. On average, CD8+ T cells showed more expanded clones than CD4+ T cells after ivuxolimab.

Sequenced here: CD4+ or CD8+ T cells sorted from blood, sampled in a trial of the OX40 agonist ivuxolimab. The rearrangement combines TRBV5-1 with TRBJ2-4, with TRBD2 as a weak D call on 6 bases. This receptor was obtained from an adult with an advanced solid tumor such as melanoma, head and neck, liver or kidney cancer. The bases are TGCGCCAGCAGCAGGGAGGCAGGGCGAGGGGCCAAAAACATTCAGTACTTC. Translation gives CASSREAGRGAKNIQYF.